Below, 10 T cell receptor beta chains from the same sample are listed, as sequenced in a study of blood T cell repertoires in COVID-19. Some clones are missing from TCRdb's copy, which holds only in-frame ones; the method was immunoSEQ multiplex PCR. This table has fewer than 150,000 clones, approximately 86% appearing once. The sequencing sample was made of peripheral blood. These receptor sequences come from a human donor in a cohort sampled during active COVID-19.

The V call is TRBV13, the J call TRBJ2-7; TRBD2 matches 8 bases. The V and J ends lost 3 bases and 3 bases, in that order; junction bases with no gene match: 7. In germline, CDR1 is PRHDT, CDR2 FYEKMQ (reference sequence). This CDR3 region has 15 residues. CDR3 amino acids: CASSFFAGGLYEQYF. The CDR3 region has the DNA TGTGCCAGCAGCTTTTTTGCGGGAGGCCTCTACGAGCAGTACTTC. Variable domain in full (rest from reference TRBV13 and TRBJ2-7): AAGVIQSPRHLIKEKRETATLKCYPIPRHDTVYWYQQGPGQDPQFLISFYEKMQSDKGSIPDRFSAQQFSDYHSELNMSSLELGDSALYFCASSFFAGGLYEQYFGPGTRLTVT.

CDR3 loop: CASSPEKGSSGTPISYNEQFF. CDR3 nucleotide sequence: TGTGCCAGCTCACCGGAGAAAGGAAGTAGCGGGACACCTATCTCCTACAATGAGCAGTTCTTC. The chain combines TRBV18 with TRBJ2-1, with 8 bases identical to TRBD2. Losses at the gene ends were 3 bases for V and 0 bases for J; bases not matched to a gene: 19. Germline-derived CDR1 and CDR2 are KGHSH and LQKENI. This CDR3 is built from 21 residues.

This clone was seen ten or more times. Other DNA sequences in this specimen translate into the identical CDR3. The rearrangement links TRBV5-4 to TRBJ1-3; 8 nucleotides agree with TRBD1. V was pared by 2 bases and J by 2 bases, with 0 bases of the junction left unmatched. The CDR3 spans 14 residues. Germline V gives CDR1 SGHNT, CDR2 YYREEE (reference sequence). Written as DNA, the CDR3 is TGTGCCAGCAGCTTACAGGGGGCTGGAAACACCATATATTTT. It yields the protein CASSLQGAGNTIYF.

This clone was seen just once. The chain links TRBV6-5 to TRBJ1-5, with 8 bases that match TRBD1. This CDR3 has 15 residues. Unmatched junction bases numbered 11, after V lost 7 bases and J lost 6 bases. Germline values: CDR1 MNHEY, CDR2 SVGAGI. The CDR3 sequence is CASMRQGSGGQPQHF. DNA of the CDR3: TGTGCCAGCATGCGACAGGGGTCCGGGGGTCAGCCCCAGCATTTT.

This chain uses TRBV4-2 with TRBJ1-2; 8 nucleotides line up with TRBD1. CDR3 length: 13 residues. V was clipped by 0 bases and J by 8 bases; unmatched bases: 2. Germline V lookup: CDR1 LGHNA, CDR2 YNFKEQ. In DNA, the CDR3 is TGTGCCAGCAGCCAAGAACAGGGGGAAGGCTACACCTTC. Translating it yields CASSQEQGEGYTF.

This chain links TRBV2 with TRBJ1-2; 7 positions agree with TRBD1. V trimming: 6 bases; J trimming: 4 bases; junction bases outside the gene matches: 11. Germline CDR1 reads SNHLY; CDR2 reads FYNNEI. The CDR3 has 15 amino acids. The CDR3 loop is CASRETGQPSYGYTF. The CDR3 DNA reads TGTGCCAGCAGAGAAACGGGACAGCCGAGCTATGGCTACACCTTC.

The rearrangement uses TRBV5-1 and TRBJ2-3; possibly TRBD1 for D (6 bases). Trimming pared 0 bases from V and 0 bases from J, leaving 11 bases between. Germline V gene data show CDR1 as SGHRS and CDR2 as YFSETQ. The CDR3 runs to 16 residues. As DNA, the CDR3 is TGCGCCAGCAGCTTGGCGCGGCAGGGGAGCACAGATACGCAGTATTTT. This codes for CASSLARQGSTDTQYF.

The V and J genes are TRBV10-2 and TRBJ1-1; D gene unclear. The CDR3 spans 13 residues. Deletions cut 6 bases from V and 4 bases from J, with 12 bases between. The germline V gene encodes CDR1 WSHSY and CDR2 SAAADI. Here the CDR3 DNA reads TGCGCCAGCAGGGGCGGGGTGGCCACTGAAGCTTTCTTT. Residues: CASRGGVATEAFF.

V is TRBV6-6 and J is TRBJ2-5; D ambiguous. The CDR3 totals 12 residues. Germline V gives CDR1 MNHNY, CDR2 SVGAGI (reference sequence). V shed 7 bases and J shed 5 bases, with 11 bases lying between them. CDR3: CASTPTPETQYF. As DNA, the CDR3 is TGTGCCAGCACACCGACTCCGGAGACCCAGTACTTC.

This rearrangement joins TRBV5-1 to TRBJ1-2; TRBD1 agrees at 7 bases. This CDR3 has 15 residues. Germline V lookup: CDR1 SGHRS, CDR2 YFSETQ. The ends lost 4 bases at V and 4 bases at J; junction bases unmatched: 10. The CDR3 DNA reads TGCGCCAGCAGCCCCGAGGGGGCTTTGGGCTATGGCTACACCTTC. It yields the protein CASSPEGALGYGYTF.